This TCR beta chain was sequenced in a study of human T cells and chemical hapten exposure. At the level of the study: Patch tests delivered 0.01% DPC to the upper back and were evaluated at 6 days. Small pooled library volume differences mainly caused per-sample TCR yield variation.

Study findings and constraints: Among expanded TCRs, significantly more large CDR3 similarity clusters formed than among controls.

Indicated time point: patch test 3, about 24 weeks after DPC sensitization. As for treatment: therapeutic diphenylcyclopropenone sensitization with weekly scalp DPC. Regarding this clonotype: Its antigen is currently unknown.

From the RACE reads, TCRdb called clonotypes with MiXCR, one entry per CDR3 protein. The table has 150,000 to 200,000 distinct CDR3 sequences, around 30% seen once. Germline V gives CDR1 SGHRS, CDR2 YFSETQ. With 1 base removed from V and 6 bases from J, the gap between germline ends came to 10 bases. This CDR3 is 13 amino acids long. The receptor was isolated from a woman aged 18-30 years with alopecia areata. Some clones in this sample may be carry-over from other donors' samples. V gene TRBV5-1 combines with J gene TRBJ1-2; D is undetermined. The specimen was whole blood, collected in connection with sensitization to the hapten diphenylcyclopropenone (DPC). The CDR3 region has the DNA TGCGCCAGCAGCTTGAGTAGGGTGGATGGCTACACCTTC. It codes for CASSLSRVDGYTF.